The clone carrying this T cell receptor beta chain was counted many times. Antigen: not known. TCRdb passed the RT-PCR reads through MiXCR, listing each CDR3 protein once. Of hundreds of thousands of distinct CDR3 sequences detected, approximately 14% appear once; the ten largest clones hold approximately 10%. This CDR3 region has 15 residues. V was shortened by 1 base and J by 3 bases, with 10 bases between the two germline ends. The V gene's germline CDR1 is MGHRA and CDR2 YSYEKL. The data belong to a study of response to subunit inactivated influenza vaccine. Broader study findings: Researchers suggested that each seasonal influenza vaccination recruits few new T cells.

The clonotype comes from a man between 45 and 60 years old who received an inactivated influenza vaccine. The source material was PBMCs from blood, sampled approximately 12 days after vaccination. V gene TRBV4-1 combines with J gene TRBJ2-1; D gene unclear. The CDR3 reads CASSQVGGDYNEQFF. CDR3 nucleotide sequence: TGCGCCAGCAGCCAAGTAGGCGGTGACTACAATGAGCAGTTCTTC.